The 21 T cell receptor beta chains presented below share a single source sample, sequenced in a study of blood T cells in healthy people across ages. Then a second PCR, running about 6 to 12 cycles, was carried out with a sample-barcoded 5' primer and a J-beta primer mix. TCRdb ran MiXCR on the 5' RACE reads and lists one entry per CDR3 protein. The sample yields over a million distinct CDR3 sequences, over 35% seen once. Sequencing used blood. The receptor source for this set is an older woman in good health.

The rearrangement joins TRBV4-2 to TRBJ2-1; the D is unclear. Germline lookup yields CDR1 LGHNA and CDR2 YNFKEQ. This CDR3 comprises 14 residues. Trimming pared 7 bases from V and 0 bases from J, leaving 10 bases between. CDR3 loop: CASNDQSSYNEQFF. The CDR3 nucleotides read TGTGCCAGCAACGACCAGAGCTCCTACAATGAGCAGTTCTTC.

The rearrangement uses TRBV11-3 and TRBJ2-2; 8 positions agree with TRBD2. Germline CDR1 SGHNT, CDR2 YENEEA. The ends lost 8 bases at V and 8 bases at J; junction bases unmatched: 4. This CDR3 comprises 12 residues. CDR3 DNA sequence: TGTGCCAGCGCAGCGGGAGTGGGGGAGCTGTTTTTT. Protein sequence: CASAAGVGELFF. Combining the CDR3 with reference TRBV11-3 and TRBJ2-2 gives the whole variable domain EAGVVQSPRYKIIEKKQPVAFWCNPISGHNTLYWYLQNLGQGPELLIRYENEEAVDDSQLPKDRFSAERLKGVDSTLKIQPAELGDSAVYLCASAAGVGELFFGEGSRLTVL.

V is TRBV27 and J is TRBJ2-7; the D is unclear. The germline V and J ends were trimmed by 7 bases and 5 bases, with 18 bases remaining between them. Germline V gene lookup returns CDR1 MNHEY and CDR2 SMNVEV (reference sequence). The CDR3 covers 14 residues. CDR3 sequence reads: CASTSIGYRDEQYF. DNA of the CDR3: TGTGCCAGCACCTCTATAGGGTATCGGGACGAGCAGTACTTC.

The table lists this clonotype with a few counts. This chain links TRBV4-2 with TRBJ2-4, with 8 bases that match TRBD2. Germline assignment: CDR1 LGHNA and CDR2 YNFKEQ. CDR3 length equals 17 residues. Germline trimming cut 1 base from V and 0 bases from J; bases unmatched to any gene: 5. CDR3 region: CASSQVLAEEAKNIQYF. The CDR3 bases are TGTGCCAGCAGCCAAGTACTAGCGGAGGAAGCCAAAAACATTCAGTACTTC.

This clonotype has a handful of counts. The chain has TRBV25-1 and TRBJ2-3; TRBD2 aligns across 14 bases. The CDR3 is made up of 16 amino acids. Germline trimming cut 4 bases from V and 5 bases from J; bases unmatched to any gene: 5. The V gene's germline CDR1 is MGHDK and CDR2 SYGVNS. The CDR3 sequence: CASSGTSGRYGDTQYF. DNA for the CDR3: TGTGCCAGCAGTGGGACTAGCGGGAGGTATGGAGATACGCAGTATTTT.

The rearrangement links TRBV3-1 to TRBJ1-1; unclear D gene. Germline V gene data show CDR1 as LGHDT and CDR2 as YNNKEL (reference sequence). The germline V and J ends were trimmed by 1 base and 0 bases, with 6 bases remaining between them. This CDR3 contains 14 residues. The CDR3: CASSQGLMNTEAFF. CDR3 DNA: TGTGCCAGCAGCCAAGGGTTAATGAACACTGAAGCTTTCTTT. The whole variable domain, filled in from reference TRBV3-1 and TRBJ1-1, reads DTAVSQTPKYLVTQMGNDKSIKCEQNLGHDTMYWYKQDSKKFLKIMFSYNNKELIINETVPNRFSPKSPDKAHLNLHINSLELGDSAVYFCASSQGLMNTEAFFGQGTRLTVV.

The CDR3 nucleotides read TGCAGTGCCCTAGCGGGAGTTGGGAATGAGCAGTTCTTC. It translates to CSALAGVGNEQFF. The chain is built from TRBV20-1 and TRBJ2-1; 10 bases are shared with TRBD2. CDR1 is DFQATT and CDR2 is SNEGSKA in the germline V gene (reference sequence). The ends lost 6 bases at V and 7 bases at J; junction bases unmatched: 6. The CDR3 has 13 residues.

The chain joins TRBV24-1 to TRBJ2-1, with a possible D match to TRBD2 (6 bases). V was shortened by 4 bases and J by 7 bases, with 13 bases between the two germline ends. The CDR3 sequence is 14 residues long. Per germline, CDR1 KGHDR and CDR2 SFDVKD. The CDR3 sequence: CATSEVGGTNEQFF. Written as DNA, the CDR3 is TGTGCCACCAGTGAGGTGGGAGGTACGAATGAGCAGTTCTTC.

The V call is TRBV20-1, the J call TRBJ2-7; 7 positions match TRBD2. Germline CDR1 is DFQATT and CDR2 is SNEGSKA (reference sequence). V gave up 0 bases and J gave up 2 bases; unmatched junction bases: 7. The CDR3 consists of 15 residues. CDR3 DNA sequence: TGCAGTGCTAGAGATGAGGGCGGGAGAGCCTACGAGCAGTACTTC. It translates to CSARDEGGRAYEQYF.

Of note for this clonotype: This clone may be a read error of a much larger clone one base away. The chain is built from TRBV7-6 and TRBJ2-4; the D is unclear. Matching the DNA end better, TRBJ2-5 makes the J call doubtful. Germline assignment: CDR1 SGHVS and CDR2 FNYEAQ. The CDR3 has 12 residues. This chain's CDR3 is CASSSSEETQYF. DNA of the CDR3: TGTGCCAGCAGCTCCTCCGAAGAGACCCAGTACTTC.

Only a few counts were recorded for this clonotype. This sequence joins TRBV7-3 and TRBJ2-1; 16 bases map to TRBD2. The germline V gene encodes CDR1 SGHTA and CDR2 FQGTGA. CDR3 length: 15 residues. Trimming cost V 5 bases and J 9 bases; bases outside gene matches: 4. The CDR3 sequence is CASSPGLAGGSEQFF. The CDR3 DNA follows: TGTGCCAGCAGCCCGGGACTAGCGGGAGGGAGTGAGCAGTTCTTC.

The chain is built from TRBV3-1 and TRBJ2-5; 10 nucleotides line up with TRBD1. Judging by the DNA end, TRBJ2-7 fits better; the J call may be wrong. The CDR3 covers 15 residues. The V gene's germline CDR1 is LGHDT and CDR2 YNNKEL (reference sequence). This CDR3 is CASSHRTGGEYEQYF. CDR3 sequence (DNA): TGTGCCAGCAGCCACAGGACAGGGGGGGAATACGAGCAGTACTTC.

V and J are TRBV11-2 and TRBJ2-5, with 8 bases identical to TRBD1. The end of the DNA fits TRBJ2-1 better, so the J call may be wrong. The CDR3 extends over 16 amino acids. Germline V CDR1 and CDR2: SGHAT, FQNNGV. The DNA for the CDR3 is TGTGCCAGCTCATTACAGGGGGGTAGAGGTCAAGAGACCCAGTTCTTC. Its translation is CASSLQGGRGQETQFF.

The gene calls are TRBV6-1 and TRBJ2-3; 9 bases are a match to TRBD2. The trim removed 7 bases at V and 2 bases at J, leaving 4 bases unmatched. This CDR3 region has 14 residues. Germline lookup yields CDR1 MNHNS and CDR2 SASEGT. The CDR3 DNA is TGTGCCAGCACTACTAGCGGGTACACAGATACGCAGTATTTT. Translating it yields CASTTSGYTDTQYF.

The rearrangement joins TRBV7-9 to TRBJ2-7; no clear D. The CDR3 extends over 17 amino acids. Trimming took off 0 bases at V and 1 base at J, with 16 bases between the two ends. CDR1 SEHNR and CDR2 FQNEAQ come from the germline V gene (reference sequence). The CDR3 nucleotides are TGTGCCAGCAGCTTAGCGCCTCTGGTAGTGAGGTCCTACGAGCAGTACTTC. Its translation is CASSLAPLVVRSYEQYF.

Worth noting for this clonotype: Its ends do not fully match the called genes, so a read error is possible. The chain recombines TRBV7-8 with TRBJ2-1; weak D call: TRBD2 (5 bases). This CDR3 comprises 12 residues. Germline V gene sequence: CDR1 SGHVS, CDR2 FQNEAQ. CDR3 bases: TGTGCCTCACTAGTGGGCAATAATGAACAGTTCTTC. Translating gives CASLVGNNEQFF.

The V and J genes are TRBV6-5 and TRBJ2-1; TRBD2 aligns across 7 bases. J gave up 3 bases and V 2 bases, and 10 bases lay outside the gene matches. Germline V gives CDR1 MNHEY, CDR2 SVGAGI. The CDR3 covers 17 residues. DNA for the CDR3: TGTGCCAGCAGTTACGAGTCTAGCGGTACCCTCTACAATGAGCAGTTCTTC. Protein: CASSYESSGTLYNEQFF.

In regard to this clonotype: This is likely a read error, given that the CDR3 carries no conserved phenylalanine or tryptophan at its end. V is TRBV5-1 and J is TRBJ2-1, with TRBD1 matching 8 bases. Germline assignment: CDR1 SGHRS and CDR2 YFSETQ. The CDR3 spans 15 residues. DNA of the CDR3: TGTGCCAGCAGCCCGACAGGGGCCGCCTACAATGAGCAGTTCTTA. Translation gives CASSPTGAAYNEQFL.

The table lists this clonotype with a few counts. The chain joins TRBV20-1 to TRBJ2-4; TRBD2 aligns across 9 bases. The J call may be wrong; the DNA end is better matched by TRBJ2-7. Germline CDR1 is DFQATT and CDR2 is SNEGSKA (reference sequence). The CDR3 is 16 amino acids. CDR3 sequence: CSAKRDQAGGEDEQYF. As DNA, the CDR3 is TGCAGTGCTAAGAGGGATCAAGCGGGAGGAGAAGACGAGCAGTACTTC.

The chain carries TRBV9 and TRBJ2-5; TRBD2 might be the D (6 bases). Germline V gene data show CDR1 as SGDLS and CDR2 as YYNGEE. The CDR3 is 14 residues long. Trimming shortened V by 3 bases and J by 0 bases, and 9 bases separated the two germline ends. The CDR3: CASSGGTDQETQYF. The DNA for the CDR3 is TGTGCCAGCAGCGGCGGGACGGACCAAGAGACCCAGTACTTC. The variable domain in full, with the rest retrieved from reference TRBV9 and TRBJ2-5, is DSGVTQTPKHLITATGQRVTLRCSPRSGDLSVYWYQQSLDQGLQFLIQYYNGEERAKGNILERFSAQQFPDLHSELNLSSLELGDSALYFCASSGGTDQETQYFGPGTRLLVL.

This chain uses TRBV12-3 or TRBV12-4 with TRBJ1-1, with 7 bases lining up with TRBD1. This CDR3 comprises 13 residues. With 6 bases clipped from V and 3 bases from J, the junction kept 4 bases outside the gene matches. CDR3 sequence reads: CASRQGRYTEAFF. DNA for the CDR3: TGTGCCAGCAGACAGGGGCGATACACTGAAGCTTTCTTT.